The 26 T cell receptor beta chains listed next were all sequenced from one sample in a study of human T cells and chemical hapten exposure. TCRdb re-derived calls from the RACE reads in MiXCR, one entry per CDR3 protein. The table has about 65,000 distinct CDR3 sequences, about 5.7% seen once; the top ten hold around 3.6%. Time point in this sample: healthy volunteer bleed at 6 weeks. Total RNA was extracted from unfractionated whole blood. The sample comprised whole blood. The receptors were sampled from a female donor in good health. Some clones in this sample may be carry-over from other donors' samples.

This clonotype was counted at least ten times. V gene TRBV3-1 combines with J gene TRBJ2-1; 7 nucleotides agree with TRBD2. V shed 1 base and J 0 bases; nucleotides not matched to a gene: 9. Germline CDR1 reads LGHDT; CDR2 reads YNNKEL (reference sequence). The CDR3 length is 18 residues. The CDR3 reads CASSQGLVGGSSYNEQFF. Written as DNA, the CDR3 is TGTGCCAGCAGCCAAGGATTGGTAGGCGGGAGCTCCTACAATGAGCAGTTCTTC.

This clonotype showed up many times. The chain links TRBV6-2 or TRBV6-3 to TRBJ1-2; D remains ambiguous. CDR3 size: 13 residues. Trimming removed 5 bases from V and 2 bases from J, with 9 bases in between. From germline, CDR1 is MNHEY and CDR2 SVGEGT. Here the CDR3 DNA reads TGTGCCAGCAGTCGCACCGAGAACTATGGCTACACCTTC. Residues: CASSRTENYGYTF.

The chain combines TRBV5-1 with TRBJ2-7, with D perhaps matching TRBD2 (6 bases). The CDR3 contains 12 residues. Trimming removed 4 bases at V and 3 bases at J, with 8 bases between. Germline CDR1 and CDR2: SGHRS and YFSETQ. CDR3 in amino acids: CASSLTSYEQYF. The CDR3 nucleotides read TGCGCCAGCAGCCTGACTAGCTACGAGCAGTACTTC.

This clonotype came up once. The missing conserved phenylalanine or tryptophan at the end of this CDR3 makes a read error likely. The CDR3 sequence is CASSLSGTDRDGYTS. Written as DNA, the CDR3 is TGTGCCAGCAGTTTATCCGGGACAGACCGGGACGGCTACACCTCC. The rearrangement joins TRBV28 to TRBJ1-2; 7 nucleotides agree with TRBD1. The CDR3 length is 15 residues. The germline V gene has CDR1 MDHEN and CDR2 SYDVKM. The V gene end was trimmed by 1 base and the J gene end by 8 bases; junction bases not matched to a gene: 10.

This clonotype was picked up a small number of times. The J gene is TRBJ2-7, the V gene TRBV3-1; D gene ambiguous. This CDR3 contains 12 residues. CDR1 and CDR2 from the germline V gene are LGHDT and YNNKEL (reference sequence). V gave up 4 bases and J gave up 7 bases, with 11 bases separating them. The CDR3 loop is CASSPYAEEQYF. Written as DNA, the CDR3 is TGTGCCAGCAGCCCCTACGCGGAAGAGCAGTACTTC.

This CDR3 is CARSQTQGKNTEAFF. DNA of the CDR3: TGTGCCAGGAGCCAGACACAGGGGAAGAACACTGAAGCTTTCTTT. The chain is built from TRBV27 and TRBJ1-1; the match to TRBD1 covers 7 bases. This CDR3 is built from 15 residues. CDR1 and CDR2 from the germline V gene are MNHEY and SMNVEV (reference sequence). After removal of 9 bases from V and 1 base from J, the junction contained 11 bases not matched to a gene.

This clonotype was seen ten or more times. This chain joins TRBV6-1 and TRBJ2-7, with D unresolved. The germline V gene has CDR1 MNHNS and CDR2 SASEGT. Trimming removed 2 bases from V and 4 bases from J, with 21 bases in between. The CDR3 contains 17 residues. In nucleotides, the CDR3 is TGTGCCAGCAGTGAAACATTACAAGCAACGAGGTTTTACGAGCAGTACTTC. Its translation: CASSETLQATRFYEQYF.

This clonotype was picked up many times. The CDR3 DNA is TGTGCCAGCAGTGGACAAGAGCAGTACTTC. Protein: CASSGQEQYF. The V call is TRBV2, the J call TRBJ2-7; D remains unclear. Germline V gene data show CDR1 as SNHLY and CDR2 as FYNNEI. V was shortened by 4 bases and J by 7 bases, with 5 bases between the two germline ends. The CDR3 runs to 10 residues.

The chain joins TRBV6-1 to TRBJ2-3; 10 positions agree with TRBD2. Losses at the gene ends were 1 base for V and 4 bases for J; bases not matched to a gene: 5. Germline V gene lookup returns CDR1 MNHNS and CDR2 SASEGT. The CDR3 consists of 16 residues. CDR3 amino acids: CASSEGSGGGPDTQYF. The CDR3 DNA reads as TGTGCCAGCAGTGAAGGGAGCGGGGGGGGGCCAGATACGCAGTATTTT.

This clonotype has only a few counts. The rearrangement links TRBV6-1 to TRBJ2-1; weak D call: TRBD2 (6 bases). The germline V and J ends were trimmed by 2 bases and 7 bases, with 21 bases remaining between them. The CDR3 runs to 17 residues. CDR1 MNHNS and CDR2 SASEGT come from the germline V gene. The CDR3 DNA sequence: TGTGCCAGCAGTGAACTGTACGGTACTGGCGGGAAGAATGAGCAGTTCTTC. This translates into CASSELYGTGGKNEQFF.

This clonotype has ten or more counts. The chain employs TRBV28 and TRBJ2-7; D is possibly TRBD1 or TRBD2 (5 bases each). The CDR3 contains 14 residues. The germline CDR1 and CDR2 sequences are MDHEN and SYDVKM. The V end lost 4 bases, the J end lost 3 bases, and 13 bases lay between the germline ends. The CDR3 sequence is CASSSPGRIYEQYF. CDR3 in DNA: TGTGCCAGCAGTTCACCGGGACGGATCTACGAGCAGTACTTC.

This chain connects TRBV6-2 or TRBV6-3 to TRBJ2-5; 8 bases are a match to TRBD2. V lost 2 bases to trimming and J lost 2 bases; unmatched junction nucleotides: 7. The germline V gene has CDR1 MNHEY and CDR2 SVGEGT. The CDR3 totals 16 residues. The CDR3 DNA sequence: TGTGCCAGCAGTTACGAAGGCGGGGGGAGACAAGAGACCCAGTACTTC. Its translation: CASSYEGGGRQETQYF.

CDR3 amino acids: CARSKTRSGELFF. DNA of the CDR3: TGTGCCAGAAGCAAAACTAGATCCGGGGAGCTGTTTTTT. The rearrangement links TRBV14 to TRBJ2-2; D possibly corresponds to TRBD2 (5 bases). Trimming shortened V by 9 bases and J by 6 bases, and 14 bases separated the two germline ends. From germline, CDR1 is SGHDN and CDR2 FVKESK. The CDR3 extends over 13 amino acids.

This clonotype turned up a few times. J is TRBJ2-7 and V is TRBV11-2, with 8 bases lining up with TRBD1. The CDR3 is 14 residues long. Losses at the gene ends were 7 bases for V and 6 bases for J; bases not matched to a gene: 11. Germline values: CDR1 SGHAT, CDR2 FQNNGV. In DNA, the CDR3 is TGTGCCAGCACCTTTGGACAGGGTATGGGCGAGCAGTACTTC. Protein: CASTFGQGMGEQYF.

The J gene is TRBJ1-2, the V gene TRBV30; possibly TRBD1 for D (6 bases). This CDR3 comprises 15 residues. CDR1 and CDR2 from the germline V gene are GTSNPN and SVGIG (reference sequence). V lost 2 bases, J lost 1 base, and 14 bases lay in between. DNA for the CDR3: TGTGCCTGGAGTAGGGGGTATACCCTTAACTATGGCTACACCTTC. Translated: CAWSRGYTLNYGYTF.

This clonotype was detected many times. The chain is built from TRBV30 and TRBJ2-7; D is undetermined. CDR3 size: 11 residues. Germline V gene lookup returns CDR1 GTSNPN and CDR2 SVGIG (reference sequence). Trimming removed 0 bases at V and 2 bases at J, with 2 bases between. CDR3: CAWSVAYEQYF. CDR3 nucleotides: TGTGCCTGGAGTGTAGCCTACGAGCAGTACTTC.

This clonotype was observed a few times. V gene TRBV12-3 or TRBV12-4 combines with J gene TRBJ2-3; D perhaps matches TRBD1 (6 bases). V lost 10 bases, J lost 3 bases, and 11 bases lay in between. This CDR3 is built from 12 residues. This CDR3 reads CATTRGTDTQYF. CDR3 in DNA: TGTGCCACGACGAGGGGGACAGATACGCAGTATTTT.

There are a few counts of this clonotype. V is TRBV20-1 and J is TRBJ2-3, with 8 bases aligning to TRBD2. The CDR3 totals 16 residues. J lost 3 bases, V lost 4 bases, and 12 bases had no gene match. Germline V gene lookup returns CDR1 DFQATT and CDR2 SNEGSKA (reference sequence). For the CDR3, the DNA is TGCAGTGCTATGGGGATTACTAGCGGAAGGACAGATACGCAGTATTTT. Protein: CSAMGITSGRTDTQYF.

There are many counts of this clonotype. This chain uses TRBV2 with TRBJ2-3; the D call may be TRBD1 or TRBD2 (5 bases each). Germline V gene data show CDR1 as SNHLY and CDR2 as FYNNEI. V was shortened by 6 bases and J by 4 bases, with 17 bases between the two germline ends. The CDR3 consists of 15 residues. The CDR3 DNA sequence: TGTGCCAGCAGGGGCATGTGGGGACGGGCAGATACGCAGTATTTT. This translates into CASRGMWGRADTQYF.

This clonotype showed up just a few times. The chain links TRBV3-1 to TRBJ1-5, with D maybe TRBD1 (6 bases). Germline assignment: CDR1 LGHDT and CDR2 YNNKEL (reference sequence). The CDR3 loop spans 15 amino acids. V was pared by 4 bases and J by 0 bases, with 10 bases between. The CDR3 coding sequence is TGTGCCAGCAGCCCCGGGACATATAGCAATCAGCCCCAGCATTTT. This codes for CASSPGTYSNQPQHF.

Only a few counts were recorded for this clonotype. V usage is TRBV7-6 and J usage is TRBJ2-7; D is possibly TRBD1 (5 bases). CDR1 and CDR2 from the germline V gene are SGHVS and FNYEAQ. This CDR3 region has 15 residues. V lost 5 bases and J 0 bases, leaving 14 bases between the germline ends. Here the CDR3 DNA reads TGTGCCAGCAGCGCCGACAGCTTCTACTCCTACGAGCAGTACTTC. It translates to CASSADSFYSYEQYF.

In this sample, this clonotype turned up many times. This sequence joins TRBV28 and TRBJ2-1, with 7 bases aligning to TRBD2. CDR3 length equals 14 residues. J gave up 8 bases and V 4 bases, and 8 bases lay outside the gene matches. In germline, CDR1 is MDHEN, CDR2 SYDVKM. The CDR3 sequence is CASSSGEGTDEQFF. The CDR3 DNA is TGTGCCAGCAGTTCGGGGGAGGGGACGGATGAGCAGTTCTTC.

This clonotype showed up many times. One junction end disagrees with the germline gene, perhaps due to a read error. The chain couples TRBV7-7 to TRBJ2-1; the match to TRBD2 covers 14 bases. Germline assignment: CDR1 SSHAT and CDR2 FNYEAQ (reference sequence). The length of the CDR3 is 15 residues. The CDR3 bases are TGTGCTAGCAGCTTGGGGACTAGCGGGAGTAATGAGCAGTTCTTC. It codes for CASSLGTSGSNEQFF.

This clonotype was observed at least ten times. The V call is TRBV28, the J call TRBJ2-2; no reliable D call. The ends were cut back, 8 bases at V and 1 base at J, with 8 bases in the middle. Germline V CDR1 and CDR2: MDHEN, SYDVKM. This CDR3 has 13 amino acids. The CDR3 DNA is TGTGCCAGCTGGACGGGGAACACCGGGGAGCTGTTTTTT. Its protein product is CASWTGNTGELFF.

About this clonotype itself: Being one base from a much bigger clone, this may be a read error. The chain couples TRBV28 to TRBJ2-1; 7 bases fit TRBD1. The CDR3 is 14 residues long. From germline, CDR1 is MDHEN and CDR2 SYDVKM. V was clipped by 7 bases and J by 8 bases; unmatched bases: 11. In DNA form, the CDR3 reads TGTGCCAGCAAGAGGTATTCTAGGGGGCATGAGCAGTTCTTC. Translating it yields CASKRYSRGHEQFF.

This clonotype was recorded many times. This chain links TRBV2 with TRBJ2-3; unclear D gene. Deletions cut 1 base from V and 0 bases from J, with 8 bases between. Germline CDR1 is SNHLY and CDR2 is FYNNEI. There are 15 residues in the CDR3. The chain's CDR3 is CASSEVTTSTDTQYF. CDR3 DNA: TGTGCCAGCAGTGAAGTAACTACAAGCACAGATACGCAGTATTTT.